This T cell receptor beta chain stems from a study of blood T cell repertoires in COVID-19. The overall study: Spain, Italy and the United States supplied samples that represented acute and convalescent COVID-19.

The method was immunoSEQ multiplex PCR; TCRdb's version includes in-frame clones alone and lacks a portion of them. The sample yields approximately 190,000 clones, approximately 90% seen once. The specimen was peripheral blood. This clonotype was obtained from a middle-aged woman who had recovered from COVID-19.

The CDR3 protein is CASSLGSRGYRNQPQHF. The CDR3 DNA sequence: TGTGCCAGCAGCTTAGGTAGCAGGGGGTATCGTAATCAGCCCCAGCATTTT. The V and J genes are TRBV7-8 and TRBJ1-5; 7 bases fit TRBD1. Germline assignment: CDR1 SGHVS and CDR2 FQNEAQ. V gave up 1 base and J gave up 4 bases; unmatched junction bases: 10. CDR3 length equals 17 residues.